Listed below are T cell receptor beta chains from one sample, sequenced in a study of T cells in narcolepsy. TCRdb's copy holds only in-frame clones and misses some; the assay was immunoSEQ multiplex PCR. Here the sample spans 25,000 to 40,000 clones, roughly 90% being singletons. Sequenced sample: CD45RA- memory CD4+ T cells from PBMCs. These receptors originate from a human donor with narcolepsy. The CDR3 runs from the conserved cysteine through the conserved F or W. D genes are given only for firm matches. The size entry is marked missing in some rows and otherwise reads once, few, many or a size class.

J gene: TRBJ1-1
clone size: .
V gene: TRBV9
D gene: .
CDR3 protein: CASSVLRSGGFTEAFF
CDR3 DNA: TGTGCCAGCAGCGTACTTAGGTCCGGGGGCTTCACTGAAGCTTTCTTT

J gene: TRBJ2-5
clone size: .
V gene: TRBV5-6
D gene: .
CDR3 protein: CASSQDQLGTQYF
CDR3 DNA: TGTGCCAGCAGCCAGGACCAACTAGGAACCCAGTACTTC

J gene: TRBJ2-7
clone size: .
V gene: TRBV7-9
D gene: TRBD1
CDR3 protein: CASSYRGFDRSGRPEQYF
CDR3 DNA: TGTGCCAGCAGCTACAGGGGGTTCGACAGATCGGGACGTCCCGAGCAGTACTTC

J gene: TRBJ2-5
clone size: .
V gene: TRBV30
D gene: .
CDR3 protein: CAWSWGARGETQYF
CDR3 DNA: TGTGCCTGGAGTTGGGGGGCGCGGGGAGAGACCCAGTACTTC

J gene: TRBJ1-3
clone size: few
V gene: TRBV30
D gene: TRBD1
CDR3 protein: CAWSRWTGESSGNTIYF
CDR3 DNA: TGTGCCTGGAGCAGGTGGACAGGGGAAAGCTCTGGAAACACCATATATTTT

J gene: TRBJ1-3
clone size: .
V gene: TRBV21-1
D gene: .
CDR3 protein: CASSNLKTVNSGNTIYF
CDR3 DNA: TGTGCCAGCAGCAACCTAAAGACAGTTAACTCTGGAAACACCATATATTTT

J gene: TRBJ1-1
clone size: .
V gene: TRBV10-3
D gene: .
CDR3 protein: CAIKGLNTEAFF
CDR3 DNA: TGTGCCATCAAAGGGTTGAACACTGAAGCTTTCTTT

J gene: TRBJ2-1
clone size: .
V gene: TRBV2
D gene: TRBD2
CDR3 protein: CASQGLASYNEQFF
CDR3 DNA: TGTGCCAGCCAAGGACTAGCGAGCTACAATGAGCAGTTCTTC

J gene: TRBJ2-3
clone size: .
V gene: TRBV5-1
D gene: TRBD1
CDR3 protein: CASSFLSRTGYSSTDTQYF
CDR3 DNA: TGCGCCAGCAGCTTTCTATCTCGGACAGGGTATTCTTCCACAGATACGCAGTATTTT

J gene: TRBJ2-3
clone size: .
V gene: TRBV10-1
D gene: TRBD2
CDR3 protein: CASAQRERDTQYF
CDR3 DNA: TGCGCCAGCGCCCAGCGGGAGAGAGATACGCAGTATTTT

J gene: TRBJ1-2
clone size: .
V gene: TRBV2
D gene: .
CDR3 protein: CASRAGPDGYTF
CDR3 DNA: TGTGCCAGCAGAGCCGGGCCGGATGGCTACACCTTC

J gene: TRBJ1-4
clone size: .
V gene: TRBV5-4
D gene: .
CDR3 protein: CASSLRGGGRANEKLFF
CDR3 DNA: TGTGCCAGCAGCTTGCGGGGCGGCGGCAGGGCAAATGAAAAACTGTTTTTT

J gene: TRBJ2-3
clone size: .
V gene: TRBV7-3
D gene: .
CDR3 protein: CASSPGASPGSSQYF
CDR3 DNA: TGTGCCAGCAGCCCCGGGGCTTCCCCCGGGTCGTCGCAGTATTTT

J gene: TRBJ2-7
clone size: .
V gene: TRBV18
D gene: .
CDR3 protein: CASSPSAYEQYF
CDR3 DNA: TGTGCCAGCTCACCATCGGCGTACGAGCAGTACTTC

J gene: TRBJ1-3
clone size: .
V gene: TRBV4-2
D gene: .
CDR3 protein: CASSQVGPGWSGNTIYF
CDR3 DNA: TGTGCCAGCAGCCAAGTAGGGCCGGGTTGGTCTGGAAACACCATATATTTT

J gene: TRBJ2-4
clone size: .
V gene: TRBV9
D gene: TRBD1
CDR3 protein: CASSADRDLAKNIQYF
CDR3 DNA: TGTGCCAGCAGCGCCGACAGGGATCTAGCCAAAAACATTCAGTACTTC

J gene: TRBJ2-7
clone size: .
V gene: TRBV14
D gene: .
CDR3 protein: CASSLRGVRDEQYF
CDR3 DNA: TGTGCCAGCAGCCTCCGTGGGGTTAGGGACGAGCAGTACTTC

J gene: TRBJ1-5
clone size: .
V gene: TRBV27
D gene: .
CDR3 protein: CASSLSRGNQPQHF
CDR3 DNA: TGTGCCAGCAGTTTAAGCCGAGGCAATCAGCCCCAGCATTTT

J gene: TRBJ2-5
clone size: .
V gene: TRBV6-5
D gene: .
CDR3 protein: CASSHAVNFWHF
CDR3 DNA: TGTGCCAGCAGCCATGCGGTTAATTTCTGGCACTTC

J gene: TRBJ1-1
clone size: .
V gene: TRBV5-1
D gene: TRBD1
CDR3 protein: CASSAGTANTEAFF
CDR3 DNA: TGCGCCAGCAGCGCCGGGACAGCGAACACTGAAGCTTTCTTT

J gene: TRBJ1-5
clone size: .
V gene: TRBV27
D gene: .
CDR3 protein: CASRRDRGTNQPQHF
CDR3 DNA: TGTGCCAGCAGGCGAGACAGAGGAACTAATCAGCCCCAGCATTTT

J gene: TRBJ1-5
clone size: once
V gene: TRBV2
D gene: .
CDR3 protein: CASSEGLNQPQHF
CDR3 DNA: TGTGCCAGCAGTGAGGGTCTGAATCAGCCCCAGCATTTT

J gene: TRBJ1-1
clone size: .
V gene: TRBV7-9
D gene: .
CDR3 protein: CASSLGQVNTEAFF
CDR3 DNA: TGTGCCAGCAGCTTAGGACAGGTGAACACTGAAGCTTTCTTT

J gene: TRBJ2-2
clone size: .
V gene: TRBV19
D gene: TRBD1
CDR3 protein: CASSRTGAGELFF
CDR3 DNA: TGTGCCAGTAGCAGAACAGGGGCCGGGGAGCTGTTTTTT

J gene: TRBJ1-1
clone size: .
V gene: TRBV6-1
D gene: TRBD1
CDR3 protein: CASSVDRAVEAFF
CDR3 DNA: TGTGCCAGCAGTGTGGACAGGGCGGTCGAAGCTTTCTTT

J gene: TRBJ2-5
clone size: .
V gene: TRBV30
D gene: TRBD2
CDR3 protein: CAWSVASGSKETQYF
CDR3 DNA: TGTGCCTGGAGTGTCGCTAGCGGGAGTAAAGAGACCCAGTACTTC

J gene: TRBJ2-1
clone size: .
V gene: TRBV6-1
D gene: .
CDR3 protein: CASRRNNEQFF
CDR3 DNA: TGTGCCAGCAGGAGAAACAATGAGCAGTTCTTC

J gene: TRBJ1-3
clone size: .
V gene: TRBV11-2
D gene: .
CDR3 protein: CASSLEGRGGNTIYF
CDR3 DNA: TGTGCCAGCAGCTTAGAGGGGCGCGGTGGAAACACCATATATTTT

J gene: TRBJ2-1
clone size: once
V gene: TRBV7-7
D gene: TRBD2
CDR3 protein: CASSPTSGSRGNEQFF
CDR3 DNA: TGTGCCAGCAGCCCGACTAGCGGAAGTAGGGGCAATGAGCAGTTCTTC

J gene: TRBJ1-1
clone size: .
V gene: TRBV4-1
D gene: .
CDR3 protein: CASSQDITGLMNTEAFF
CDR3 DNA: TGCGCCAGCAGCCAAGACATCACGGGCCTTATGAACACTGAAGCTTTCTTT

J gene: TRBJ2-5
clone size: .
V gene: TRBV5-4
D gene: TRBD2
CDR3 protein: CASSRISSGQETQYF
CDR3 DNA: TGTGCCAGCAGCCGAATCTCTAGCGGCCAAGAGACCCAGTACTTC

J gene: TRBJ2-2
clone size: .
V gene: TRBV19
D gene: .
CDR3 protein: CASSIHWGAANTGELFF
CDR3 DNA: TGTGCCAGTAGTATACATTGGGGGGCTGCGAACACCGGGGAGCTGTTTTTT

J gene: TRBJ1-2
clone size: .
V gene: TRBV7-9
D gene: .
CDR3 protein: CASRSQGLGGAGGYTF
CDR3 DNA: TGTGCCAGCAGGTCGCAGGGTCTCGGGGGCGCGGGCGGCTACACCTTC

J gene: TRBJ2-2
clone size: .
V gene: TRBV19
D gene: .
CDR3 protein: CASNLPTGELFF
CDR3 DNA: TGTGCCAGTAATCTTCCCACCGGGGAGCTGTTTTTT

J gene: TRBJ1-1
clone size: .
V gene: TRBV6-5
D gene: .
CDR3 protein: CASSYRGDTEAFF
CDR3 DNA: TGTGCCAGCAGTTACAGGGGCGACACTGAAGCTTTCTTT

J gene: TRBJ1-2
clone size: .
V gene: TRBV19
D gene: .
CDR3 protein: CASSASYREDGYTF
CDR3 DNA: TGTGCCAGTAGTGCCTCCTACAGGGAGGATGGCTACACCTTC

J gene: TRBJ2-1
clone size: .
V gene: TRBV7-8
D gene: TRBD2
CDR3 protein: CASSPLGPLAGGPSDEQFF
CDR3 DNA: TGTGCCAGCAGCCCCCTAGGGCCCCTAGCGGGGGGGCCAAGTGATGAGCAGTTCTTC

J gene: TRBJ1-5
clone size: .
V gene: TRBV28
D gene: .
CDR3 protein: CASSTSRQGYNQPQHF
CDR3 DNA: TGTGCCAGCAGTACCTCGCGGCAGGGCTACAATCAGCCCCAGCATTTT

J gene: TRBJ1-1
clone size: few
V gene: TRBV10-3
D gene: .
CDR3 protein: CAIRGDGNQAFF
CDR3 DNA: TGTGCCATCAGGGGAGACGGGAATCAAGCTTTCTTT

J gene: TRBJ1-5
clone size: .
V gene: TRBV6-5
D gene: TRBD1
CDR3 protein: CASRSGQDSNQPQHF
CDR3 DNA: TGTGCCAGCAGGAGTGGACAGGATAGCAATCAGCCCCAGCATTTT

J gene: TRBJ2-5
clone size: .
V gene: TRBV11-1
D gene: TRBD2
CDR3 protein: CASSYRGLAGGWETQYF
CDR3 DNA: TGTGCCAGCAGCTATCGAGGACTAGCGGGAGGCTGGGAGACCCAGTACTTC

J gene: TRBJ1-1
clone size: .
V gene: TRBV20-1
D gene: .
CDR3 protein: CSARTGEAFF
CDR3 DNA: TGCAGTGCTAGAACAGGGGAAGCTTTCTTT

J gene: TRBJ2-7
clone size: once
V gene: TRBV13
D gene: .
CDR3 protein: CASSLDPRATGDYEQYF
CDR3 DNA: TGTGCCAGCAGCTTAGACCCCCGGGCCACCGGGGATTACGAGCAGTACTTC

J gene: TRBJ2-1
clone size: once
V gene: TRBV10-3
D gene: TRBD2
CDR3 protein: CAISDLLGEAGGRNEQFF
CDR3 DNA: TGTGCCATCAGTGACCTGTTAGGGGAAGCGGGAGGTAGAAATGAGCAGTTCTTC

J gene: TRBJ2-7
clone size: .
V gene: TRBV5-1
D gene: .
CDR3 protein: CASSPDAYEQYF
CDR3 DNA: TGCGCCAGCAGCCCGGACGCCTACGAGCAGTACTTC

J gene: TRBJ1-6
clone size: .
V gene: TRBV5-6
D gene: .
CDR3 protein: CASSRGRGSNSPLHF
CDR3 DNA: TGTGCCAGCAGCCGAGGACGGGGGTCTAATTCACCCCTCCACTTT

J gene: TRBJ1-5
clone size: .
V gene: TRBV4-3
D gene: TRBD1
CDR3 protein: CASSQGVGRGTPQHF
CDR3 DNA: TGCGCCAGCAGCCAGGGAGTGGGCAGGGGGACACCCCAGCATTTT

J gene: TRBJ1-2
clone size: .
V gene: TRBV11-2
D gene: .
CDR3 protein: CASTSGPTIYGYTF
CDR3 DNA: TGTGCCAGCACCTCGGGGCCGACGATCTATGGCTACACCTTC

J gene: TRBJ1-5
clone size: .
V gene: TRBV11-3
D gene: .
CDR3 protein: CASSSGLNQPQHF
CDR3 DNA: TGTGCCAGCAGCTCGGGGCTCAATCAGCCCCAGCATTTT

J gene: TRBJ2-5
clone size: .
V gene: TRBV5-1
D gene: .
CDR3 protein: CASRRTGRDQETQHF
CDR3 DNA: TGCGCCAGCAGAAGGACAGGGAGGGATCAAGAGACCCAGCACTTC

J gene: TRBJ1-6
clone size: .
V gene: TRBV19
D gene: TRBD1
CDR3 protein: CASSSGQPANSPLHF
CDR3 DNA: TGTGCCAGTAGTTCGGGACAGCCAGCTAATTCACCCCTCCACTTT

J gene: TRBJ1-2
clone size: .
V gene: TRBV30
D gene: .
CDR3 protein: CAWSVGGLYGYTF
CDR3 DNA: TGTGCCTGGAGTGTTGGAGGGCTCTATGGCTACACCTTC

J gene: TRBJ2-7
clone size: .
V gene: TRBV18
D gene: .
CDR3 protein: CASSPGQGTYEQYF
CDR3 DNA: TGTGCCAGCTCACCAGGCCAGGGCACCTACGAGCAGTACTTC

J gene: TRBJ1-3
clone size: .
V gene: TRBV9
D gene: .
CDR3 protein: CASSVAGRADSGNTIYF
CDR3 DNA: TGTGCCAGCAGCGTAGCTGGTAGGGCCGACTCTGGAAACACCATATATTTT

J gene: TRBJ2-2
clone size: .
V gene: TRBV9
D gene: .
CDR3 protein: CASSVGTSNTGELFF
CDR3 DNA: TGTGCCAGCAGCGTAGGCACCTCGAACACCGGGGAGCTGTTTTTT